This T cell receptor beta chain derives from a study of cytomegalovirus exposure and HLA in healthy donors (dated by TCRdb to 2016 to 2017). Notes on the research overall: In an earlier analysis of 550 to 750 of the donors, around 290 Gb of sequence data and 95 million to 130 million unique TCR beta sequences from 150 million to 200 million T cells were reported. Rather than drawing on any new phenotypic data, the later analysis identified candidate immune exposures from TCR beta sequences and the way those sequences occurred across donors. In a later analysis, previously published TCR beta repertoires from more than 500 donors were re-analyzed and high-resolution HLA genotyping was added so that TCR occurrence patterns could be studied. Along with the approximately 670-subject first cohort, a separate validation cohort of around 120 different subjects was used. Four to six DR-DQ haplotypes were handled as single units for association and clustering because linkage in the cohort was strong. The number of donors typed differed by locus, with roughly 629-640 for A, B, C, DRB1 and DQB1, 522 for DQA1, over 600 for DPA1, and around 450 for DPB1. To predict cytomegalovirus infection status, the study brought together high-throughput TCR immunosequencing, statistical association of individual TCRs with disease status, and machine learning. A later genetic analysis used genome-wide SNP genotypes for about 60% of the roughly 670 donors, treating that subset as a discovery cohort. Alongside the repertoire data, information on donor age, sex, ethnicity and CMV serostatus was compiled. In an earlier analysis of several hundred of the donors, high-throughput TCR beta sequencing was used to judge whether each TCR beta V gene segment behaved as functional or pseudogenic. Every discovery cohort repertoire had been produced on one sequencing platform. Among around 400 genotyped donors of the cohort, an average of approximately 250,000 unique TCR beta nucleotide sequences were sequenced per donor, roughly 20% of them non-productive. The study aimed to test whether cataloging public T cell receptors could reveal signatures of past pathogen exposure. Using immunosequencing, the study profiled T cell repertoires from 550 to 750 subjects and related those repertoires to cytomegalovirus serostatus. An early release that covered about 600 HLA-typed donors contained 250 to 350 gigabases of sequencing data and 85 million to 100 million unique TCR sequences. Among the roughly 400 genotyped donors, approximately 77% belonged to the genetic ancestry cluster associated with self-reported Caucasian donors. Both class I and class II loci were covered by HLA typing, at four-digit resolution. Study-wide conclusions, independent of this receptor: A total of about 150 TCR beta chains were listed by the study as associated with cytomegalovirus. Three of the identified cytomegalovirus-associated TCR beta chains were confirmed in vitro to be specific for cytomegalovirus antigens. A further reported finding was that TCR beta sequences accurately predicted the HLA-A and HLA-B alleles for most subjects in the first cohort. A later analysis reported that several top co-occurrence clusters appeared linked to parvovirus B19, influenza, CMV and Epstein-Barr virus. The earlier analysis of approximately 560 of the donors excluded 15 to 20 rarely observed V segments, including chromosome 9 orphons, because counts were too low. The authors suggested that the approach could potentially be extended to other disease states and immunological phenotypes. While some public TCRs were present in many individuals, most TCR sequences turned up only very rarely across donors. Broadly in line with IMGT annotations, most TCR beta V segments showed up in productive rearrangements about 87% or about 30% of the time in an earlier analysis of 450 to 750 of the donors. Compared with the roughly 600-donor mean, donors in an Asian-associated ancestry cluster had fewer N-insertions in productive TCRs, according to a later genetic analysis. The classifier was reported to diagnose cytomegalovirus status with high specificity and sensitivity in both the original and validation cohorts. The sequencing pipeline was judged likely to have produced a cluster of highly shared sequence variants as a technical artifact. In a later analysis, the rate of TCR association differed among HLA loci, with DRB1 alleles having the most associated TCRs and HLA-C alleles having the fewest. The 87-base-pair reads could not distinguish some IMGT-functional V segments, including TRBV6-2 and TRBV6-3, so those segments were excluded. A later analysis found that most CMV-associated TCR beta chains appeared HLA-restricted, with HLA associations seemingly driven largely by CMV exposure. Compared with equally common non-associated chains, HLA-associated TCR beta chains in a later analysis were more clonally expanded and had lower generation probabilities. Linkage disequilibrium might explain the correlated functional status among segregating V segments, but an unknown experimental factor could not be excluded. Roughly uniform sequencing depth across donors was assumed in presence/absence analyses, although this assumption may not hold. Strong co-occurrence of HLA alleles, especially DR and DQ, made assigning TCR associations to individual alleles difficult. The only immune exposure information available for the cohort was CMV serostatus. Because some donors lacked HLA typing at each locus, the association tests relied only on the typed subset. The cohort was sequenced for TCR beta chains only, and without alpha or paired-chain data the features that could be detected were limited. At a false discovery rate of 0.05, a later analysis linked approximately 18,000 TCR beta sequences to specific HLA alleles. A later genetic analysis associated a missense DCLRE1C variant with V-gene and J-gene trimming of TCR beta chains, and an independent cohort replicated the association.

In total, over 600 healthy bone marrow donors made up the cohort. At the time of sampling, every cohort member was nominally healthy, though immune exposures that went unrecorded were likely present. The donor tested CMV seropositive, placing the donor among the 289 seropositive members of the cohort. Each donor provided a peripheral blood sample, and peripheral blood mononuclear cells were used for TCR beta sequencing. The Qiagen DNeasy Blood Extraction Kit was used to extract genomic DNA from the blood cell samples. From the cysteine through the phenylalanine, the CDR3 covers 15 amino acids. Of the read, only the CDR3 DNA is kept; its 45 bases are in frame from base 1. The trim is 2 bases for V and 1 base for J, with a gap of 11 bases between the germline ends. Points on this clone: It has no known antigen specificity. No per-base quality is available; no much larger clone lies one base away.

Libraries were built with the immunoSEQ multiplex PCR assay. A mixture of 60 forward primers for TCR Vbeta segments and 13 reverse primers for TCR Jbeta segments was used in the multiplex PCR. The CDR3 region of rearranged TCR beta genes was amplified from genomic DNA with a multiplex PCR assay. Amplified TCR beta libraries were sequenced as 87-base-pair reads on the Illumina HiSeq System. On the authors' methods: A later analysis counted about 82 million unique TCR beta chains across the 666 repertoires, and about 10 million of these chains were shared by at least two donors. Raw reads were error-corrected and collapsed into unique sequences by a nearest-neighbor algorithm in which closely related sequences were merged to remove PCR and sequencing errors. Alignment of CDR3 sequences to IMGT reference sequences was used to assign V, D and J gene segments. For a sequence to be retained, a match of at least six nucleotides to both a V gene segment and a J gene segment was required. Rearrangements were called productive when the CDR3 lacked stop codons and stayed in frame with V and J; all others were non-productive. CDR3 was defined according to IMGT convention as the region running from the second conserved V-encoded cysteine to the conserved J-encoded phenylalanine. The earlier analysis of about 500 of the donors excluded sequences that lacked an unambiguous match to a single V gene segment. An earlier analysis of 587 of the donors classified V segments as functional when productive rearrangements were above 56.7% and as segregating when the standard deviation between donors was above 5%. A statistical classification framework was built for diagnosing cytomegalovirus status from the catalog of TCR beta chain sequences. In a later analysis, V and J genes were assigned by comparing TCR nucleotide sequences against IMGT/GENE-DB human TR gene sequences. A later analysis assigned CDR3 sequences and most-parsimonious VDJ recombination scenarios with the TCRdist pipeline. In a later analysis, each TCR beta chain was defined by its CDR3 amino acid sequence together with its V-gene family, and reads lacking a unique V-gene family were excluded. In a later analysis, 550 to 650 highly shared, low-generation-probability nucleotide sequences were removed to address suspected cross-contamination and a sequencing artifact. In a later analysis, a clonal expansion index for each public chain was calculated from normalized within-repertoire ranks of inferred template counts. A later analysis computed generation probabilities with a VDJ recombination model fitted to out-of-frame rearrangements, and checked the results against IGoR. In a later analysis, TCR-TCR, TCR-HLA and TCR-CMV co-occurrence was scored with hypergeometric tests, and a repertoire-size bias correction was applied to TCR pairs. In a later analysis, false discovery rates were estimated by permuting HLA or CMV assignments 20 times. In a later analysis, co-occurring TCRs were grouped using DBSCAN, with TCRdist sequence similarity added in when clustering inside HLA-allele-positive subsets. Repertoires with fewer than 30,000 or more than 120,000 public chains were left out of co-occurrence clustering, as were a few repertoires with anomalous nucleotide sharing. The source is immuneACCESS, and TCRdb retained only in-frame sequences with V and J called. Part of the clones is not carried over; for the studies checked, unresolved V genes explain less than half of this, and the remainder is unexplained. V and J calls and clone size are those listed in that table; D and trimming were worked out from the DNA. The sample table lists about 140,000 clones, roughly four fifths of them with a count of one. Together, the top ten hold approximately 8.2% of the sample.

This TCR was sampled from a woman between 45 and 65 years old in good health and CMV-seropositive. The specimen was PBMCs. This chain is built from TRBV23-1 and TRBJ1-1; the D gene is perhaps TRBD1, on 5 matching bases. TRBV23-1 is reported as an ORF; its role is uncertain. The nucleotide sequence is TGCGCCAGCAGTCAAGAGAGGACACAGAACACTGAAGCTTTCTTT. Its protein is CASSQERTQNTEAFF.